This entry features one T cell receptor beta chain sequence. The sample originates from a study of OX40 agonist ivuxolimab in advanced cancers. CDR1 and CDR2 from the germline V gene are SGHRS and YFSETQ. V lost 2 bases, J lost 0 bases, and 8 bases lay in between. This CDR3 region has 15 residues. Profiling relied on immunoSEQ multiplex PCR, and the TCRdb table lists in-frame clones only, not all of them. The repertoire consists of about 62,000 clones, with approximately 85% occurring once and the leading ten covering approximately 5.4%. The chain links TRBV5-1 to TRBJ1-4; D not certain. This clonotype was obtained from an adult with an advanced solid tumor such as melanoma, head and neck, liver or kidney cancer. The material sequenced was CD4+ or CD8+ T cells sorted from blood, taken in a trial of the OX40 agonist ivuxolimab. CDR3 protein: CASSFQVATNEKLFF. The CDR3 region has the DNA TGCGCCAGCAGCTTTCAAGTTGCAACTAATGAAAAACTGTTTTTT. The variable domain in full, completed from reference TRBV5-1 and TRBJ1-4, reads KAGVTQTPRYLIKTRGQQVTLSCSPISGHRSVSWYQQTPGQGLQFLFEYFSETQRNKGNFPGRFSGRQFSNSRSEMNVSTLELGDSALYLCASSFQVATNEKLFFGSGTQLSVL.